Following are 15 T cell receptor beta chains from one sample sequenced in a study of cytomegalovirus exposure and HLA in healthy donors. The PCR used 60 Vbeta and 13 Jbeta primers. TCRdb keeps only in-frame clones here, not all; method: immunoSEQ multiplex PCR. Among 180,000 or so clones listed, 70% to 80% were seen once. The specimen sequenced was PBMCs. The receptors derive from a male donor in good health and CMV-seronegative.

The chain combines TRBV20-1 with TRBJ2-3; D not certain. CDR1 and CDR2 from the germline V gene are DFQATT and SNEGSKA (reference sequence). The CDR3 sequence is 11 residues long. The V and J ends lost 1 base and 4 bases respectively, with 3 bases between them. CDR3 DNA: TGCAGTGCTAGAGGGCCAGATACGCAGTATTTT. This codes for CSARGPDTQYF.

In this sample, this clone turned up a few times. The J gene is TRBJ1-3, the V gene TRBV6-1; weak D call: TRBD1 (5 bases). Trimming removed 8 bases from V and 6 bases from J, with 8 bases in between. Germline V gene lookup returns CDR1 MNHNS and CDR2 SASEGT. The CDR3 has 11 amino acids. The CDR3, as DNA: TGTGCCAGCCTCAGGGAAAACACCATATATTTT. This codes for CASLRENTIYF.

Turning to this clone: The sample carries other DNA sequences with the same CDR3. The rearrangement links TRBV6-5 to TRBJ1-1; 10 nucleotides match TRBD1. Germline lookup yields CDR1 MNHEY and CDR2 SVGAGI. This CDR3 has 13 amino acids. After removal of 6 bases from V and 6 bases from J, the junction contained 4 bases not matched to a gene. The CDR3, as DNA: TGTGCCAGCAGACGGACAGGGGGACCTGAAGCTTTCTTT. It encodes CASRRTGGPEAFF.

The V gene is TRBV6-1, the J gene TRBJ1-6; 10 nucleotides agree with TRBD1. V lost 0 bases to trimming and J lost 6 bases; unmatched junction nucleotides: 2. Germline-derived CDR1 and CDR2 are MNHNS and SASEGT. The CDR3 length is 16 residues. CDR3 sequence reads: CASSEAGTGANSPLHF. CDR3 coding DNA: TGTGCCAGCAGTGAAGCCGGGACAGGGGCTAATTCACCCCTCCACTTT.

This clone came up once. Here the CDR3 reads CASSLGGTLVANTEAFF. CDR3 sequence (DNA): TGTGCCAGCAGCTTAGGTGGGACATTAGTCGCGAACACTGAAGCTTTCTTT. The chain links TRBV13 to TRBJ1-1; a weak D match, TRBD1 (6 bases). CDR1 is PRHDT, CDR2 FYEKMQ, per germline (reference sequence). V lost 0 bases and J lost 1, with 15 bases in between. The CDR3 loop spans 17 amino acids.

The chain has TRBV30 and TRBJ1-1; TRBD1 agrees at 8 bases. The V and J ends lost 7 bases and 1 base, in that order; junction bases with no gene match: 5. Germline assignment: CDR1 GTSNPN and CDR2 SVGIG (reference sequence). The CDR3 covers 13 residues. CDR3 nucleotides: TGTGCCTTCCAGGGGACAGGGAACACTGAAGCTTTCTTT. Amino acids: CAFQGTGNTEAFF.

J is TRBJ1-1 and V is TRBV19, with D tentatively TRBD1 (5 bases). V lost 1 base and J 1 base, leaving 7 bases between the germline ends. This CDR3 spans 14 amino acids. Germline CDR1 is LNHDA and CDR2 is SQIVND (reference sequence). CDR3 sequence (DNA): TGTGCCAGTAGTATAGGACAGAGGAACACTGAAGCTTTCTTT. This translates into CASSIGQRNTEAFF.

This chain uses TRBV9 with TRBJ2-3, with TRBD2 as a possible D gene (6 bases). V lost 4 bases, J lost 3 bases, and 18 bases lay in between. Looked up from germline, CDR1 is SGDLS and CDR2 is YYNGEE. The CDR3 covers 16 residues. The CDR3, as DNA: TGTGCCAGCAGCTTAGGGCCTAACGGGAGAACAGATACGCAGTATTTT. It translates to CASSLGPNGRTDTQYF.

This chain uses TRBV28 with TRBJ2-5; TRBD2 agrees at 9 bases. This CDR3 has 14 residues. V gave up 7 bases and J gave up 11 bases; unmatched junction bases: 14. The germline CDR1 and CDR2 sequences are MDHEN and SYDVKM. CDR3 amino acids: CASTPGTSTVKQYF. In DNA, the CDR3 is TGTGCCAGCACCCCCGGGACTAGCACTGTCAAGCAGTACTTC.

The chain has TRBV6-6 and TRBJ2-7; 9 bases line up with TRBD1. This CDR3 is 15 amino acids long. The V and J ends lost 2 bases and 2 bases, in that order; junction bases with no gene match: 4. Germline CDR1 reads MNHNY; CDR2 reads SVGAGI (reference sequence). For the CDR3, the DNA is TGTGCCAGCAGTTACCCGACAGGGGGACCCTACGAGCAGTACTTC. Protein: CASSYPTGGPYEQYF.

The chain combines TRBV19 with TRBJ1-5; TRBD1 matches at 8 bases. Germline trimming cut 2 bases from V and 0 bases from J; bases unmatched to any gene: 9. This CDR3 comprises 18 residues. The germline gives CDR1 LNHDA, CDR2 SQIVND (reference sequence). CDR3 protein: CASSIKGQVMISNQPQHF. As DNA, the CDR3 is TGTGCCAGTAGTATAAAGGGACAGGTTATGATTAGCAATCAGCCCCAGCATTTT. The whole variable domain, filled in from reference TRBV19 and TRBJ1-5, reads DGGITQSPKYLFRKEGQNVTLSCEQNLNHDAMYWYRQDPGQGLRLIYYSQIVNDFQKGDIAEGYSVSREKKESFPLTVTSAQKNPTAFYLCASSIKGQVMISNQPQHFGDGTRLSIL.

This clone was seen more than once but under ten times. Other DNA sequences within the sample encode an identical CDR3. The genes are TRBV9 and TRBJ2-3, with 8 bases fitting TRBD2. Germline lookup yields CDR1 SGDLS and CDR2 YYNGEE. The V gene end was trimmed by 2 bases and the J gene end by 4 bases; junction bases not matched to a gene: 6. The CDR3 contains 15 residues. The CDR3 region is CASSVAGTRADTQYF. CDR3 bases: TGTGCCAGCAGCGTGGCCGGGACTAGAGCAGATACGCAGTATTTT.

V and J are TRBV2 and TRBJ1-6, with 8 bases matching TRBD1. Germline V gives CDR1 SNHLY, CDR2 FYNNEI. After removal of 4 bases from V and 7 bases from J, the junction contained 3 bases not matched to a gene. This CDR3 spans 14 amino acids. CDR3 nucleotide sequence: TGTGCCAGCAGTGTTAGGACAGGGAATTCACCCCTCCACTTT. Its protein product is CASSVRTGNSPLHF.

The CDR3 sequence: CASSYGQTSNQPQHF. In nucleotides, the CDR3 is TGTGCCAGCAGTTACGGGCAGACCTCCAATCAGCCCCAGCATTTT. The J gene is TRBJ1-5, the V gene TRBV6-5; D remains unclear. Trimming pared 2 bases from V and 3 bases from J, leaving 11 bases between. This CDR3 region has 15 residues. Germline V gene data show CDR1 as MNHEY and CDR2 as SVGAGI.

The chain combines TRBV2 with TRBJ2-7; 15 bases are a match to TRBD2. There are 15 residues in the CDR3. CDR1 is SNHLY and CDR2 is FYNNEI in the germline V gene. V gave up 7 bases and J gave up 9 bases; unmatched junction bases: 10. CDR3: CASTGTSGRPTVQYF. CDR3 nucleotides: TGTGCCAGCACCGGGACTAGCGGGAGGCCAACGGTGCAGTACTTC.